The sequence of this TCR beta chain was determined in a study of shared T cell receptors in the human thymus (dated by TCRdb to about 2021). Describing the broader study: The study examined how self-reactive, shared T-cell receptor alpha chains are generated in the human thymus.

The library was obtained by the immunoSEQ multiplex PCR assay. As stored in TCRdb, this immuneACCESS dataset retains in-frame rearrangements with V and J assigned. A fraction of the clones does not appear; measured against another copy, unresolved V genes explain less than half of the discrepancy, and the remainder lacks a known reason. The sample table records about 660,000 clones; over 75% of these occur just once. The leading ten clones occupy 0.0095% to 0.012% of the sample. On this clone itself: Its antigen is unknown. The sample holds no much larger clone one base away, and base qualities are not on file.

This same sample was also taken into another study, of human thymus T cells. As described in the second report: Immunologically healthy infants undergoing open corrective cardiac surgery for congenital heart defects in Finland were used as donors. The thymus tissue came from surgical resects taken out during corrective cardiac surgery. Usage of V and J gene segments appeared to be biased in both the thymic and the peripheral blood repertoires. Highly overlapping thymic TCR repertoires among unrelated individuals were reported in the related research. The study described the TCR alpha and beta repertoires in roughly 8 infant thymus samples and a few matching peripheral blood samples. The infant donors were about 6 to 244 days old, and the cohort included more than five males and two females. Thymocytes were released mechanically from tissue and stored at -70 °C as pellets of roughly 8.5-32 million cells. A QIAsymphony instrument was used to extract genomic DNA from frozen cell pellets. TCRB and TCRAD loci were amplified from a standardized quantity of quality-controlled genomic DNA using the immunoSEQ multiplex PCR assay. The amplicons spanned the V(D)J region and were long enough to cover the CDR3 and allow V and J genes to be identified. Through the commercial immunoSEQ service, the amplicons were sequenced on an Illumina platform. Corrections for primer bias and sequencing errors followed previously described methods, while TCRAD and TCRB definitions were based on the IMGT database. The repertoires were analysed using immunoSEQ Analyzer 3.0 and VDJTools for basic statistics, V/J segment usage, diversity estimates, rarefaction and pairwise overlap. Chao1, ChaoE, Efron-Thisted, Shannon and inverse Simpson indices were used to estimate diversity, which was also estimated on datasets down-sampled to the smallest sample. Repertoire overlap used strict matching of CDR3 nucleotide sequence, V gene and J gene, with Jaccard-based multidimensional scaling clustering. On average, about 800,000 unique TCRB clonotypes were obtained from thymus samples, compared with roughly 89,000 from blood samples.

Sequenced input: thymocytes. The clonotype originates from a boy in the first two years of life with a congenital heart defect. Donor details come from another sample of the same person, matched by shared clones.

The CDR3 has the sequence CASSTGLSGDEQYF. The nucleotide sequence is TGTGCCAGCAGCACAGGACTAAGCGGAGACGAGCAGTACTTC. Rearrangement joined TRBV5-4 to TRBJ2-7; TRBD2 could be the D gene, as 6 bases match. Counted from cysteine to phenylalanine, this CDR3 has 14 amino acids. The CDR3 DNA has 42 bases and is translated from base 1. From a lookup of the germline V gene (reference sequence), CDR1 and CDR2 are SGHNT and YYREEE. A distance of 16 bases separates the germline ends of V and J, which lose 4 bases and 5 bases respectively.